The rows below give T cell receptor beta chains drawn from one sample of a study of quantifying T cell responses using KT2 cells. TCRdb called the UMI-ligation and nested PCR reads again in MiXCR, with one record for every CDR3 protein. This table has about 33,000 distinct CDR3 sequences, 10% to 13% appearing once. The sample taken for sequencing was PBMCs spiked with cells of the T cell clone KT2. The origin of the receptors is a human donor. Both conserved end residues are part of each CDR3. A D gene is named only where the DNA matches it firmly. Expanded clones get a size class; other rows say once, few or many, or leave the size out.

j_gene,abundance,v_gene,d_gene,CDR3nt,CDR3aa
TRBJ2-6,medium-sized,TRBV30,NA,TGTGCCTGGAGTGACACCGACGTCTCTGGGGCCAACGTCCTGACTTTC,CAWSDTDVSGANVLTF
TRBJ2-7,few,TRBV21-1,NA,TGTGCCAGCAGCGGCCGGGACAGGGTCTACGAGCAGTACTTC,CASSGRDRVYEQYF
TRBJ1-2,NA,TRBV5-5,TRBD1,TGTGCCAGCAGCCAGGACAGGGCTCGGGGCTACACCTTC,CASSQDRARGYTF
TRBJ2-3,many,TRBV4-3,TRBD1,TGCGCCAGCAGCCACCTGGACAGGGCAGGTGATACGCAGTATTTT,CASSHLDRAGDTQYF
TRBJ2-7,many,TRBV6-1,NA,TGTGCCAGCAGGAGGGAAGAAACATCGGGGGAGCAGTACTTC,CASRREETSGEQYF
TRBJ2-2,once,TRBV12-3/TRBV12-4,NA,TGTGCCAGCAGTCCGGGGGCCGAGACCGGGGAGCTGTTTTTT,CASSPGAETGELFF
TRBJ2-3,many,TRBV7-6,TRBD2,TGTGCCAGCGCACGGGGGGACGGTGGGGGAGATACGCAGTATTTT,CASARGDGGGDTQYF
TRBJ1-5,few,TRBV6-6,NA,TGTGCCAGCAGTAACACAGATAGCAATCAGCCCCAGCATTTT,CASSNTDSNQPQHF
TRBJ2-5,few,TRBV4-1,NA,TGCGCCAGCAGCCAAGACGAGGGCTTTCAAGAGACCCAGTACTTC,CASSQDEGFQETQYF
TRBJ2-3,few,TRBV18,NA,TGTGCCAGCTCACCACCTTATGGGCCAGATACGCAGTATTTT,CASSPPYGPDTQYF
TRBJ1-1,many,TRBV6-6,NA,TGTGCCAGCAGTTACATCAGGGAGAACACTGAAGCTTTCTTT,CASSYIRENTEAFF
TRBJ2-5,many,TRBV9,TRBD2,TGTGCCAGCAGCTCTAGCGGGGCGTGGGAGACCCAGTACTTC,CASSSSGAWETQYF
TRBJ2-3,NA,TRBV14,NA,TGTGCCAGCAGCCAGGATTGGGCAGATACGCAGTATTTT,CASSQDWADTQYF